This TCR beta chain was recorded in a study of PD-1 blockade in classical Hodgkin lymphoma. Study results and limitations: In newly diagnosed patients, baseline TCR diversity was reportedly below that of healthy donors.

Following autologous stem cell transplantation, relapse occurred in every patient, and exposure to brentuximab vedotin varied. Progressive disease, partial response or complete response was each patient's best response. Using immunoSEQ multiplex PCR, the repertoire was profiled, and TCRdb retains in-frame clones only, with some absent. Among 95,000 to 100,000 clones listed, around 89% were seen once. The CDR3 loop spans 16 amino acids. V lost 6 bases and J 2 bases, leaving 20 bases between the germline ends. The germline V gene encodes CDR1 LNHDA and CDR2 SQIVND (reference sequence). With regard to this clone: Its antigen is not known.

This TCR derives from a human donor with classical Hodgkin lymphoma. The specimen comprised peripheral blood mononuclear cells (PBMCs), sampled before the second cycle of nivolumab. This chain joins TRBV19 and TRBJ2-7; possibly TRBD1 for D (6 bases). The CDR3 spells CASSLRSHGQPYEQYF. The CDR3 DNA is TGTGCCAGTAGCCTCCGGTCTCATGGACAGCCCTACGAGCAGTACTTC.